The 24 T cell receptor beta chains in this list originate from one sample, sequenced in a study of T cell responses to AZD1222 COVID-19 vaccine. The table came from immunoSEQ multiplex PCR; TCRdb's copy has only in-frame clones and leaves some out. This table has more than 140,000 clones, about nine tenths appearing once. Sequencing used peripheral blood, obtained on day 0 of AZD1222 vaccination. The receptor set was obtained from an adult in good health.

V and J are TRBV2 and TRBJ2-7; D possibly corresponds to TRBD1 (5 bases). The germline V gene encodes CDR1 SNHLY and CDR2 FYNNEI. The CDR3 contains 14 residues. The ends were cut back, 4 bases at V and 0 bases at J, with 10 bases in the middle. The CDR3 DNA reads TGTGCCAGCAGTGGGGGCCGAAGCTCCTACGAGCAGTACTTC. This encodes CASSGGRSSYEQYF.

The rearrangement joins TRBV28 to TRBJ1-1; no definite D call. Germline values: CDR1 MDHEN, CDR2 SYDVKM. V was shortened by 10 bases and J by 5 bases, with 11 bases between the two germline ends. The CDR3 spans 11 residues. The CDR3: CATQRWTEAFF. Here the CDR3 DNA reads TGTGCCACCCAAAGGTGGACTGAAGCTTTCTTT.

The chain is built from TRBV20-1 and TRBJ1-4; D remains ambiguous. This CDR3 contains 11 residues. CDR1 and CDR2 (germline): DFQATT, SNEGSKA (reference sequence). V shed 6 bases and J shed 6 bases, with 8 bases lying between them. The CDR3 protein is CSAPRHEKLFF. The CDR3, as DNA: TGCAGTGCCCCCCGGCATGAAAAACTGTTTTTT.

The chain combines TRBV30 with TRBJ1-1; a weak D match, TRBD1 (5 bases). The CDR3 is 13 residues long. Per the germline V gene, CDR1 is GTSNPN and CDR2 is SVGIG (reference sequence). V lost 4 bases and J 0 bases, leaving 9 bases between the germline ends. The CDR3 DNA is TGTGCCTGGAACCGGGGCGTGAACACTGAAGCTTTCTTT. Amino acid sequence: CAWNRGVNTEAFF.

This clone has a single count. V usage is TRBV2 and J usage is TRBJ2-7; possible D gene TRBD2, 6 bases. V was cut by 6 bases and J by 8 bases, with 17 bases left in between. The germline V gene has CDR1 SNHLY and CDR2 FYNNEI. The CDR3 runs 13 residues. The CDR3 nucleotides read TGTGCCAGCAGCGAGCCTGGCGGGATTCAGCAGTACTTC. Protein product: CASSEPGGIQQYF.

The genes are TRBV29-1 and TRBJ1-1; D is possibly TRBD1 (5 bases). Between the trimmed V and J ends, which lost 5 bases and 7 bases, there was a span of 17 bases. This CDR3 has 13 amino acids. The germline gives CDR1 SQVTM, CDR2 ANQGSEA. The CDR3 DNA is TGCAGCGTTTCGCCAGGGATTAAGGGTGAAGCTTTCTTT. Translating it yields CSVSPGIKGEAFF.

The V call is TRBV28, the J call TRBJ1-2; D perhaps matches TRBD1 (6 bases). Germline V gene sequence: CDR1 MDHEN, CDR2 SYDVKM. This CDR3 region has 13 residues. Between the trimmed V and J ends, which lost 6 bases and 8 bases, there was a span of 16 bases. Here the CDR3 DNA reads TGTGCCAGCAGCCCTTACAGGGTTGGCGGCTACACCTTC. Translated: CASSPYRVGGYTF.

To note about this clone: The CDR3 ends on some other residue instead of the conserved phenylalanine or tryptophan, so this is likely a read error. Because the CDR3's place on the DNA is in doubt, the DNA is left out and the CDR3 is given as listed by TCRdb. V is TRBV30 and J is TRBJ1-4. The germline V gene has CDR1 GTSNPN and CDR2 SVGIG (reference sequence). The CDR3 sequence runs 9 residues, both termini included. CDR3 in amino acids: CAWSIGPCA.

V gene TRBV10-3 combines with J gene TRBJ2-3; 8 bases line up with TRBD2. The CDR3 totals 18 residues. Per the germline V gene, CDR1 is ENHRY and CDR2 is SYGVKD. Trimming removed 10 bases from V and 0 bases from J; junction bases left unmatched: 18. CDR3: CATSPLSGSGGSTDTQYF. DNA for the CDR3: TGTGCCACCTCTCCCCTCAGCGGGAGTGGGGGCAGCACAGATACGCAGTATTTT.

The J gene is TRBJ2-7, the V gene TRBV7-9; a possible D gene is TRBD2 (6 bases). Germline V lookup: CDR1 SEHNR, CDR2 FQNEAQ (reference sequence). Trimming stripped 1 base from V and 3 bases from J, with 10 bases between. There are 14 residues in the CDR3. The CDR3 here is CASSLGGDLYEQYF. The CDR3 coding sequence is TGTGCCAGCAGCTTAGGCGGGGACCTCTACGAGCAGTACTTC.

The chain couples TRBV12-3 or TRBV12-4 to TRBJ1-1; D is unclear. The V and J ends lost 3 bases and 5 bases respectively, with 10 bases between them. The CDR3 length is 13 residues. The CDR3 region has the DNA TGTGCCAGCAGTTTGAAGGCCTTAACTGAAGCTTTCTTT. As protein: CASSLKALTEAFF.

The genes are TRBV19 and TRBJ2-1, with D possibly being TRBD1 or TRBD2 (6 bases each). This CDR3 comprises 16 residues. CDR1 is LNHDA, CDR2 SQIVND, per germline (reference sequence). V lost 7 bases and J lost 1, with 17 bases in between. The CDR3 sequence: CASNLGGGRSYNEQFF. The CDR3 nucleotides are TGTGCCAGTAATCTAGGGGGAGGAAGGTCCTACAATGAGCAGTTCTTC.

V is TRBV30 and J is TRBJ1-1; unclear D gene. Trimming left V 5 bases short and J 1 base short, with 11 bases between. The CDR3 is made up of 13 amino acids. Germline values: CDR1 GTSNPN, CDR2 SVGIG (reference sequence). CDR3 DNA: TGTGCCTGGGGGTTCGGCAGGAACACTGAAGCTTTCTTT. As protein: CAWGFGRNTEAFF.

The J gene is TRBJ2-7, the V gene TRBV6-5; D is perhaps TRBD1 (5 bases). Germline CDR1 MNHEY, CDR2 SVGAGI. The CDR3 contains 15 residues. V was trimmed by 8 bases and J by 2 bases, leaving 19 bases between them. The CDR3 region has the DNA TGTGCCAGCCCAGGGCCCCGAACAGCAACCTACGAGCAGTACTTC. Its translation is CASPGPRTATYEQYF.

This clone was observed a handful of times. CDR3 sequence reads: CASRFSGSRGANVLTF. CDR3 DNA: TGCGCCAGCAGGTTTAGCGGGAGTCGTGGGGCCAACGTCCTGACTTTC. The chain links TRBV5-1 to TRBJ2-6; the match to TRBD2 covers 9 bases. V trimming: 5 bases; J trimming: 3 bases; junction bases outside the gene matches: 6. The germline V gene has CDR1 SGHRS and CDR2 YFSETQ. There are 16 residues in the CDR3.

The sample holds one count of this clone. This specimen includes other DNA sequences encoding the same CDR3. V gene TRBV9 combines with J gene TRBJ2-2; D unresolved. Germline V gene lookup returns CDR1 SGDLS and CDR2 YYNGEE. CDR3 length: 14 amino acids. The V end lost 0 bases, the J end lost 2 bases, and 5 bases lay between the germline ends. The CDR3 coding sequence is TGTGCCAGCAGCGTAGCGGCAAACACCGGGGAGCTGTTTTTT. Encoded protein: CASSVAANTGELFF.

V and J are TRBV2 and TRBJ1-1; D not certain. This CDR3 has 14 amino acids. Germline V gene data show CDR1 as SNHLY and CDR2 as FYNNEI. V lost 5 bases, J lost 7 bases, and 17 bases lay in between. CDR3 sequence (DNA): TGTGCCAGCAGTTTACGGGCCTGGGAATTTGAAGCTTTCTTT. As protein: CASSLRAWEFEAFF.

The chain joins TRBV6-2 or TRBV6-3 to TRBJ1-5; 8 bases agree with TRBD1. The CDR3 is 16 amino acids. V lost 0 bases to trimming and J lost 5 bases; unmatched junction nucleotides: 6. Germline V gene lookup returns CDR1 MNHEY and CDR2 SVGEGT. CDR3 sequence reads: CASSYSIGQGDQPQHF. The CDR3 bases are TGTGCCAGCAGTTACTCGATTGGACAGGGCGATCAGCCCCAGCATTTT.

The CDR3 DNA is TGTGCCAGCAGCTCCCTCCGGGACAGGAGCTACGAGCAGTACTTC. It yields the protein CASSSLRDRSYEQYF. The rearrangement uses TRBV11-2 and TRBJ2-7; 8 positions agree with TRBD1. Germline V gene lookup returns CDR1 SGHAT and CDR2 FQNNGV. V gave up 4 bases and J gave up 3 bases; unmatched junction bases: 8. This CDR3 has 15 amino acids.

The rearrangement links TRBV4-2 to TRBJ2-2; 12 nucleotides align to TRBD2. Germline V gene data show CDR1 as LGHNA and CDR2 as YNFKEQ. CDR3 length: 17 amino acids. The junction had 3 bases not matched to a gene; V was cut back by 4 bases and J by 0 bases. CDR3 residues: CASSPGLAGSNTGELFF. The CDR3 nucleotides are TGTGCCAGCAGCCCAGGACTAGCGGGATCGAACACCGGGGAGCTGTTTTTT.

CDR3 residues: CASSRTSGSYEQYF. As DNA, the CDR3 is TGTGCCAGCAGTCGGACTAGCGGGAGCTACGAGCAGTACTTC. This sequence joins TRBV6-2 or TRBV6-3 and TRBJ2-7; 13 positions match TRBD2. V was pared by 5 bases and J by 3 bases, with 1 base of the junction left unmatched. This CDR3 has 14 amino acids. From germline, CDR1 is MNHEY and CDR2 SVGEGT.

The chain joins TRBV29-1 to TRBJ2-7; 8 positions match TRBD1. The length of the CDR3 is 12 residues. CDR1 is SQVTM, CDR2 ANQGSEA, per germline. The trim removed 1 base at V and 4 bases at J, leaving 0 bases unmatched. The CDR3 reads CSVEGTGYEQYF. The CDR3 DNA is TGCAGCGTTGAAGGGACAGGGTACGAGCAGTACTTC.

This clone was detected a few times. J is TRBJ2-6 and V is TRBV6-2 or TRBV6-3; 9 nucleotides match TRBD1. CDR1 is MNHEY and CDR2 is SVGEGT in the germline V gene. This CDR3 comprises 17 residues. V lost 5 bases and J lost 3; bases outside the gene matches: 8. CDR3 sequence: CASSRPGQGIGANVLTF. The CDR3 DNA follows: TGTGCCAGCAGTCGTCCGGGACAGGGTATTGGGGCCAACGTCCTGACTTTC.

This chain uses TRBV7-3 with TRBJ2-2; possibly TRBD1 for D (6 bases). Between the trimmed V and J ends, which lost 11 bases and 3 bases, there was a span of 16 bases. CDR1 is SGHTA, CDR2 FQGTGA, per germline. CDR3 length: 14 amino acids. For the CDR3, the DNA is TGTGCCTCCGCCCGGGACACTTACACCGGGGAGCTGTTTTTT. Its protein product is CASARDTYTGELFF.